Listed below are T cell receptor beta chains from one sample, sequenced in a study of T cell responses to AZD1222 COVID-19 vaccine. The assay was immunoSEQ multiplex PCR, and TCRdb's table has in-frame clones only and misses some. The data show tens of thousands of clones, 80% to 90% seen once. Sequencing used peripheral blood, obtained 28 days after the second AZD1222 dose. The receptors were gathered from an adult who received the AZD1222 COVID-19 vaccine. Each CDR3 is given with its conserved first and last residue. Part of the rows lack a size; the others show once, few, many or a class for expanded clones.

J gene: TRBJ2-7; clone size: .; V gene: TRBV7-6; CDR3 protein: CASSLRDRGAYEQYF
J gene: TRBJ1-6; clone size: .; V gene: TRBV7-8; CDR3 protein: CASSLDGYNSPLHF
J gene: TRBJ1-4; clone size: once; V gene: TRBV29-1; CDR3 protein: CSVFEVGVGNEKLFF
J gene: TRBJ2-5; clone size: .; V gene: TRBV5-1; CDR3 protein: CASSLAITGTETQYF
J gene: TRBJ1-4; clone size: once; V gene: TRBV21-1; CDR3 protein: CASSNPTHPTNEKLFF
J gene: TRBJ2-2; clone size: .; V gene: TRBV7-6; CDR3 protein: CASSLAYGNTGELFF
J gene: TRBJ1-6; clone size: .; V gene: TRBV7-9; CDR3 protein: CASSLLGWNSPLHF
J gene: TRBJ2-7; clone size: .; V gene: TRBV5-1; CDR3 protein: CASSLDGTGKYEQYF
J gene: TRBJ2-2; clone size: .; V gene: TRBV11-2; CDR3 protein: CASHAGGGNTGELFF
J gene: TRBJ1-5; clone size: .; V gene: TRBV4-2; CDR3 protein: CASSQDGEGTFSNQPQHF
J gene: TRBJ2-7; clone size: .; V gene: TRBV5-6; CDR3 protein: CASSLDSDWPYEQYF
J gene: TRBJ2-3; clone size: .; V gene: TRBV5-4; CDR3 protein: CASSLRAGITDTQYF
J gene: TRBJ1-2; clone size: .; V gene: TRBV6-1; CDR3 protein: CASSEVRVPYGYTF
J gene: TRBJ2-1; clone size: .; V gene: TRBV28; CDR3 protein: CASIVAGAYPVQSEFF
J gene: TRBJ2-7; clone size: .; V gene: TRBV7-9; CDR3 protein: CASSRTAPYEQYF
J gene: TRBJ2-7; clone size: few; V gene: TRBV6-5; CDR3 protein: CASSLIRQGYEQYF
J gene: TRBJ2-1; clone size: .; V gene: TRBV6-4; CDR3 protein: CASSANRQSSYNEQFF
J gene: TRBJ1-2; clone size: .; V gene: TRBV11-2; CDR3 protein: CASSLAGVGYTF
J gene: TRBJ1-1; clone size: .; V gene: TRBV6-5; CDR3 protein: CASRWGGTGGTEAFF
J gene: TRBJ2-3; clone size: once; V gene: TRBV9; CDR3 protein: CAGSVGASGGSTDTQYF
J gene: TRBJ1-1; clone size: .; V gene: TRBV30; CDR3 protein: CAWATGNTEAFF
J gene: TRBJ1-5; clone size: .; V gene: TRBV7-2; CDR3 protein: CASSSSWGQPQHF
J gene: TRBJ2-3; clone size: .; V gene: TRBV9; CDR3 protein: CASSLGGEDTQYF